A selection of T cell receptor beta chains follows, all from one sample in a study of T cell responses to AZD1222 COVID-19 vaccine. Profiled with immunoSEQ multiplex PCR; TCRdb holds only in-frame clones, not every one. The sample lists 130,000 or so clones, 70% to 90% occurring once. Here the sequenced sample was peripheral blood, taken on day 0 of AZD1222 vaccination. The receptors were sampled from an adult in good health. The CDR3 runs from the conserved cysteine through the conserved F or W. The order of the fields is D gene, J gene, V gene, clone size, CDR3 protein, CDR3 DNA. D genes are given only for firm matches. Rows may omit the clone size; those that give it use once, few, many or a size class.

D: TRBD2; J: TRBJ2-1; V: TRBV18; size: few; CDR3: CASSPRLAGAYNEQFF; DNA: TGTGCCAGCTCACCCAGACTAGCGGGTGCCTACAATGAGCAGTTCTTC
D: .; J: TRBJ1-2; V: TRBV6-2/TRBV6-3; size: .; CDR3: CASSYSGPFPYGYTF; DNA: TGTGCCAGCAGTTACTCCGGTCCGTTCCCGTATGGCTACACCTTC
D: .; J: TRBJ2-5; V: TRBV19; size: .; CDR3: CASSLRGSEEETQYF; DNA: TGTGCCAGTAGTCTTCGGGGCTCGGAGGAGGAGACCCAGTACTTC
D: TRBD1; J: TRBJ1-2; V: TRBV11-2; size: .; CDR3: CASSSLGQANYGYTF; DNA: TGTGCCAGCAGTTCGCTAGGACAGGCGAACTATGGCTACACCTTC
D: TRBD1; J: TRBJ2-7; V: TRBV6-5; size: .; CDR3: CASRNRDRGSYEQYF; DNA: TGTGCCAGCAGGAACCGGGACAGGGGCTCCTACGAGCAGTACTTC
D: .; J: TRBJ2-1; V: TRBV13; size: .; CDR3: CASSQAEPTYNEQFF; DNA: TGTGCCAGCAGTCAGGCGGAACCTACCTACAATGAGCAGTTCTTC
D: .; J: TRBJ1-1; V: TRBV5-5; size: .; CDR3: CASSLGAFTEAFF; DNA: TGTGCCAGCAGCTTAGGAGCATTCACTGAAGCTTTCTTT
D: .; J: TRBJ2-2; V: TRBV3-1/TRBV3-2; size: .; CDR3: CASSRPGELFF; DNA: TGTGCCAGCAGCCGTCCCGGGGAGCTGTTTTTT
D: .; J: TRBJ2-7; V: TRBV9; size: .; CDR3: CASSQGKGGPNEQYF; DNA: TGTGCCAGCAGCCAAGGGAAGGGGGGTCCAAACGAGCAGTACTTC
D: .; J: TRBJ2-3; V: TRBV18; size: .; CDR3: CASSPLQGTDTQYF; DNA: TGTGCCAGCTCACCACTCCAGGGCACAGATACGCAGTATTTT
D: TRBD1; J: TRBJ1-1; V: TRBV4-3; size: .; CDR3: CASSQLTGGGTEAFF; DNA: TGCGCCAGCAGCCAACTTACAGGGGGGGGGACTGAAGCTTTCTTT
D: .; J: TRBJ2-2; V: TRBV5-1; size: .; CDR3: CASSLAMGAAGELFF; DNA: TGCGCCAGCAGCTTGGCCATGGGGGCGGCCGGGGAGCTGTTTTTT
D: TRBD1; J: TRBJ1-2; V: TRBV3-1/TRBV3-2; size: .; CDR3: CASSRDRSYGYTF; DNA: TGTGCCAGCAGCCGGGACAGGTCCTATGGCTACACCTTC
D: TRBD2; J: TRBJ2-4; V: TRBV28; size: .; CDR3: CASSPKTSFMHIQYF; DNA: TGTGCCAGCAGTCCTAAGACTAGCTTCATGCACATTCAGTACTTC
D: .; J: TRBJ2-7; V: TRBV7-2; size: .; CDR3: CASSHGVEYEQYF; DNA: TGTGCCAGCAGCCACGGAGTGGAATACGAGCAGTACTTC
D: .; J: TRBJ1-4; V: TRBV27; size: .; CDR3: CASSLYSATNEKLFF; DNA: TGTGCCAGCAGTCTCTACAGTGCAACTAATGAAAAACTGTTTTTT
D: .; J: TRBJ1-1; V: TRBV5-1; size: once; CDR3: CASSLVGRPEAFF; DNA: TGCGCCAGCAGCTTGGTGGGCAGACCTGAAGCTTTCTTT
D: .; J: TRBJ2-3; V: TRBV7-2; size: .; CDR3: CASSLAGGDTDTQYF; DNA: TGTGCCAGCAGCTTAGCGGGGGGAGACACAGATACGCAGTATTTT
D: .; J: TRBJ1-2; V: TRBV30; size: .; CDR3: CAFTRGTSYGYTF; DNA: TGTGCCTTTACGCGGGGAACTAGCTATGGCTACACCTTC
D: .; J: TRBJ1-2; V: TRBV4-3; size: .; CDR3: CASSPVISPTRRGYTF; DNA: TGCGCCAGCAGCCCAGTTATATCTCCGACTCGCCGTGGCTACACCTTC
D: .; J: TRBJ2-3; V: TRBV29-1; size: few; CDR3: CSVEGFGITDTQYF; DNA: TGCAGCGTTGAAGGATTTGGGATTACAGATACGCAGTATTTT
D: .; J: TRBJ2-1; V: TRBV5-4; size: .; CDR3: CASSLAYNEQFF; DNA: TGTGCCAGCAGCTTGGCCTACAATGAGCAGTTCTTC
D: .; J: TRBJ1-5; V: TRBV27; size: .; CDR3: CASSLSGNNQPQHF; DNA: TGTGCCAGCAGTTTGTCAGGGAACAATCAGCCCCAGCATTTT
D: .; J: TRBJ2-5; V: TRBV7-9; size: .; CDR3: CASSFPSLETQYF; DNA: TGTGCCAGCAGCTTTCCGTCCCTCGAGACCCAGTACTTC
D: .; J: TRBJ1-1; V: TRBV29-1; size: .; CDR3: CSVPNTQRTEAFF; DNA: TGCAGCGTTCCGAACACTCAACGGACTGAAGCTTTCTTT
D: TRBD2; J: TRBJ2-1; V: TRBV3-1/TRBV3-2; size: once; CDR3: CASSQHPRGTSGYNEQFF; DNA: TGTGCCAGCAGCCAGCACCCCCGCGGGACTAGCGGCTACAATGAGCAGTTCTTC
D: .; J: TRBJ1-5; V: TRBV3-1/TRBV3-2; size: .; CDR3: CASSQGLPYSNQPQHF; DNA: TGTGCCAGCAGCCAAGGGTTACCCTATAGCAATCAGCCCCAGCATTTT
D: .; J: TRBJ1-5; V: TRBV2; size: .; CDR3: CASSELSDFQPQHF; DNA: TGTGCCAGCAGTGAACTGTCCGATTTTCAGCCCCAGCATTTT
D: .; J: TRBJ2-1; V: TRBV10-3; size: .; CDR3: CAISQGYEQFF; DNA: TGTGCCATCAGCCAGGGATATGAGCAGTTCTTC
D: .; J: TRBJ1-2; V: TRBV5-1; size: .; CDR3: CASSLDVGDGYTF; DNA: TGCGCCAGCAGCTTGGACGTGGGGGATGGCTACACCTTC
D: TRBD2; J: TRBJ2-2; V: TRBV6-5; size: .; CDR3: CASSSGRTGELFF; DNA: TGTGCCAGCAGTAGCGGGAGAACCGGGGAGCTGTTTTTT
D: TRBD1; J: TRBJ2-7; V: TRBV5-4; size: .; CDR3: CASRRQGGRYEQYF; DNA: TGTGCCAGCAGGAGACAGGGGGGGAGGTACGAGCAGTACTTC
D: .; J: TRBJ1-1; V: TRBV4-1; size: .; CDR3: CASSQDPQGRNTEAFF; DNA: TGCGCCAGCAGCCAAGATCCTCAGGGGAGAAACACTGAAGCTTTCTTT
D: .; J: TRBJ1-1; V: TRBV11-3; size: .; CDR3: CASSAGSGNTEAFF; DNA: TGTGCCAGCAGCGCAGGGTCGGGGAACACTGAAGCTTTCTTT
D: .; J: TRBJ2-7; V: TRBV7-8; size: few; CDR3: CASSSQSTGEQYF; DNA: TGTGCCAGCAGCTCCCAAAGCACGGGGGAGCAGTACTTC
D: .; J: TRBJ2-2; V: TRBV5-1; size: .; CDR3: CASSSGELVNTGELFF; DNA: TGCGCCAGCAGCTCGGGGGAATTGGTAAACACCGGGGAGCTGTTTTTT
D: .; J: TRBJ2-5; V: TRBV28; size: .; CDR3: CASSLWGAREETQYF; DNA: TGTGCCAGCAGTTTATGGGGAGCCAGAGAAGAGACCCAGTACTTC